Listed below are T cell receptor beta chains from one sample, sequenced in a study of blood T cell repertoires in COVID-19. The protocol was immunoSEQ multiplex PCR, while the TCRdb copy is restricted to in-frame clones and leaves out a portion. The repertoire consists of roughly 220,000 clones, with about four fifths occurring once and the leading ten covering around 3%. Input material: peripheral blood. The receptors were gathered from a woman in her 30s who had recovered from COVID-19. Each CDR3 is given without its conserved first and last residue. The D gene is left open where the match is weak.

D gene | V gene | CDR3 protein
TRBD2 | TRBV28 | ASSNVAGTSGKSGETQY
. | TRBV15 | ATSRHGAGGGGTEAF
TRBD1 | TRBV27 | ASSLDRGTGNTIY
. | TRBV28 | ASSMGQSIYNEQF
. | TRBV7-3 | ASSLGTNTGELF
. | TRBV25-1 | ASSESAIPYAEKLF
. | TRBV5-6 | ASSVMARRTGELF
. | TRBV4-1 | ASSQEGAPTYEQY
TRBD1 | TRBV14 | ASSQDLRQGATDTQY
. | TRBV18 | ASSPRSRYSPDTQY
TRBD1 | TRBV29-1 | SVRTGYEQY
TRBD1 | TRBV7-9 | ASSSGQGGEKLF
. | TRBV9 | ASSVNAADYNEQF
. | TRBV28 | ASSLYLVGRVEDTEAF
TRBD1 | TRBV11-2 | ASSLTTGTGYYGYT
. | TRBV30 | AWSAPGLAYEQY
TRBD1 | TRBV2 | ASMRDRGGNQPQH
TRBD1 | TRBV28 | ASALDRANAPQH
. | TRBV7-3 | ASSFTSGGIETQY
TRBD1 | TRBV5-4 | ASSLTGGAIGYT
. | TRBV20-1 | SAARGEQY
. | TRBV27 | ASSWFGGTQY
TRBD2 | TRBV7-3 | ASSIGLAGHNEQF
. | TRBV2 | ASSEGGSSYEQY
TRBD1 | TRBV6-5 | ASDRGTDTQY
. | TRBV19 | ASSMRTENTEAF
TRBD1 | TRBV6-5 | ASTQATGEARGYT
. | TRBV9 | ASSVGGRPQETQY
. | TRBV6-5 | ASSYGGSGYGYT
TRBD1 | TRBV9 | ASSFAGTEGETQY
. | TRBV7-2 | ASNGMGKIAGELF
TRBD1 | TRBV19 | ASSTLTHRGEAF
. | TRBV18 | ASSPFTGRGGQPQH
TRBD2 | TRBV10-3 | AISEWEVLAGARNEQF
. | TRBV3-1/TRBV3-2 | ASSQGRVGNSPLH
. | TRBV11-2 | ASRRAPTDTQY
. | TRBV6-5 | ASSREGQETQY
TRBD1 | TRBV9 | ASSVAPLLRDRSQETQY
TRBD1 | TRBV5-6 | ASSPGGQGLNGELF
TRBD2 | TRBV5-1 | ASQPHPGTSGNTDTQY
. | TRBV6-2/TRBV6-3 | ASSPPPGFKRDEQF
TRBD1 | TRBV27 | ASSLQGQDYGYT
. | TRBV5-1 | ASSLYGGANYGYT
. | TRBV7-6 | ASSVRDNEQF
. | TRBV19 | ASSPSGGTFDYNEQF
. | TRBV10-1 | ANIHIRETQY
TRBD2 | TRBV7-2 | ASSFGTSGFYEQY
TRBD1 | TRBV5-1 | ASSLGTGLGHGYT
TRBD1 | TRBV18 | ASSPTAPGTAVYGYT
. | TRBV3-1/TRBV3-2 | ASSHRSSKEQY
TRBD1 | TRBV13 | ASSLRGHTEAF
. | TRBV5-1 | ASSSPGETNYGYT
. | TRBV6-6 | ASSRRGGRDISNTGELF